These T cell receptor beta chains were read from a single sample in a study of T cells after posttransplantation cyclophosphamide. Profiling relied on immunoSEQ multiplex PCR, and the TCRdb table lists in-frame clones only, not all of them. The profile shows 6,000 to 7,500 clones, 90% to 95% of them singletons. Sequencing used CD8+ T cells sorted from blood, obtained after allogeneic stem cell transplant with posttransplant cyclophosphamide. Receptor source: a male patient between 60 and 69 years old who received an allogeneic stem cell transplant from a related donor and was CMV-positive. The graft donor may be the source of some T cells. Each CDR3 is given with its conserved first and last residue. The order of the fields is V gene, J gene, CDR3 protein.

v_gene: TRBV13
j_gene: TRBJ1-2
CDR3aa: CASSDRGGYGYTF

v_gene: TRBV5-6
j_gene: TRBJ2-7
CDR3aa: CASSEHTQVRYEQYF

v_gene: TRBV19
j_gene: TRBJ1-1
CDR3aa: CASSISKNTEAFF

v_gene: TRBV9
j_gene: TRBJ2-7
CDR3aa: CASSVDDGGSYEQYF

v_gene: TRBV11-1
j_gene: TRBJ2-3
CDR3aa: CASSSSGQGGGTQYF

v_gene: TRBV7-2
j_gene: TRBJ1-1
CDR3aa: CASSLAPTGDTEAFF

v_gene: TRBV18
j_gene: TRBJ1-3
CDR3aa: CASSPGQLSGNTIYF

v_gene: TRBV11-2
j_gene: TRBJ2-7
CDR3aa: CASSSPGGASYEQYF

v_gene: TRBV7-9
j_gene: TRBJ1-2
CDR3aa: CASKIIANYGYTF

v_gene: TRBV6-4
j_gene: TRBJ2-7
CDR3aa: CASSSTRPGQEYYEQYF

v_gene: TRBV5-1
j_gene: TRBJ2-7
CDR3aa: CASTEGTSYEQYF

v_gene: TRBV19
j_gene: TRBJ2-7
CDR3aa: CASSGTGAYEQYF

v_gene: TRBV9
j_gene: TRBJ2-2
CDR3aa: CASSVGGGNGELFF

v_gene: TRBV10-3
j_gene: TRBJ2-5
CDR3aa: CAISEARLAGGQETQYF

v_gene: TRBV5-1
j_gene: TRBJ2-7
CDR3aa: CASSLASGSREQYF

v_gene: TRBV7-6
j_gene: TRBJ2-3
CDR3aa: CASSDLGQGIDTQYF

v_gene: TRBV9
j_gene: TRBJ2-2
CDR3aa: CASSVVLSNTGELFF

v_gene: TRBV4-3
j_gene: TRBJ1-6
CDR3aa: CASSQDRPGGNSPLHF

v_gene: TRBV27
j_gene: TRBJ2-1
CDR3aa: CASKVVDTEFF

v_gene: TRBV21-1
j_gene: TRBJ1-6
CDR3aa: CASSKGCREENSPLHF

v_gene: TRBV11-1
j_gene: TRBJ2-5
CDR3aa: CASSLGVSLALETQYF

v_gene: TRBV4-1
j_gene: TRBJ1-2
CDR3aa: CASSQVGSYGYTF

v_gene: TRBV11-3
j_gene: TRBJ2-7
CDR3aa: CASSPAGTGVNEQYF

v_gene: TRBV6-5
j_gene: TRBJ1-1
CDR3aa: CASSYSDRGSEAFF

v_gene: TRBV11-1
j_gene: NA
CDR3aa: CASSLASTGYYEQYF

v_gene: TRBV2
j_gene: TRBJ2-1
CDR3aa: CASMERTSSYNEQFF

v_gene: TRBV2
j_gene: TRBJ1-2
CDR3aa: CASSDSRGFNGYTF

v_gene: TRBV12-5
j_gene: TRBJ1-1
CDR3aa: CASGLDAGMNTEAFF

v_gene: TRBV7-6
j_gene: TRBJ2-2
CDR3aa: CASSPQRLSGNTGELFF

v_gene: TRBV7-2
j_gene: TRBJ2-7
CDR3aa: CASSLDSTSSYEQYF

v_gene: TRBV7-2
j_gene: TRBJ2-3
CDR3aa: CASSLRAGGITDTQYF

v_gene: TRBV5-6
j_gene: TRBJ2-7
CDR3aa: CASNLIRGEQYF

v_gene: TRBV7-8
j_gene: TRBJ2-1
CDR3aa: CASSLFGAYNEQFF

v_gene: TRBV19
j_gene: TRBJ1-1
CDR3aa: CASSIGRGGSGTEAFF

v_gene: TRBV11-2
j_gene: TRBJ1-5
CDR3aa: CASSIGGGDQPQHF

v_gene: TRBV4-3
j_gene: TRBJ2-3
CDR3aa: CASSQEGGPTDTQYF

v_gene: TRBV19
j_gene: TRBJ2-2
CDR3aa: CASSIWLAATTGELFF

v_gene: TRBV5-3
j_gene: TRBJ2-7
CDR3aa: CARSLEGGGYEQYF

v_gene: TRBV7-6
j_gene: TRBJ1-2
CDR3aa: CASSLGGGAVEGYTF

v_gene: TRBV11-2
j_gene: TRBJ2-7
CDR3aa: CASSLGQTNYEQYF

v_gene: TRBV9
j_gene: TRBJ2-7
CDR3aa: CASSPGGGGSYEQYF

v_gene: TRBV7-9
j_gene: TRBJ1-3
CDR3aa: CASSRTEGLSGNTIYF

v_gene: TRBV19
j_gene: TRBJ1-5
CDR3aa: CASSETGVGQPQHF

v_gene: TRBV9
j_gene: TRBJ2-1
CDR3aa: CASSAGGSSYNEQFF